Below, 21 T cell receptor beta chains from the same sample are listed, as sequenced in a study of blood T cell repertoires in COVID-19. Profiled with immunoSEQ multiplex PCR; TCRdb holds only in-frame clones, not every one. Of 120,000 or so clones in the sample, roughly 90% are singletons; the top ten hold around 7.3%. The sequenced sample consisted of peripheral blood. The receptors shown here come from a man aged 50 or older with acute or convalescent COVID-19.

A few counts support this clone. The V gene is TRBV6-6, the J gene TRBJ2-7, with no clear D. The CDR3 length is 14 residues. V was trimmed by 6 bases and J by 2 bases, leaving 14 bases between them. The V gene's germline CDR1 is MNHNY and CDR2 SVGAGI (reference sequence). CDR3 residues: CASSSETSAYEQYF. CDR3 bases: TGTGCCAGCAGCTCCGAGACTTCGGCCTACGAGCAGTACTTC.

The rearrangement links TRBV7-2 to TRBJ1-3; D uncertain. The CDR3 is 15 residues long. Germline CDR1 SGHTA, CDR2 FQGNSA. Trimming stripped 0 bases from V and 7 bases from J, with 13 bases between. CDR3 DNA sequence: TGTGCCAGCAGCTTAGCGCTAGGCGGTAGGAACACCATATATTTT. As protein: CASSLALGGRNTIYF.

This chain uses TRBV7-2 with TRBJ2-1; D remains unclear. CDR1 and CDR2 (germline): SGHTA, FQGNSA. Trimming left V 3 bases short and J 0 bases short, with 6 bases between. The CDR3 spans 14 residues. The CDR3 nucleotides read TGTGCCAGCAGCTTTTCCCACTCCTACAATGAGCAGTTCTTC. Translated, it gives CASSFSHSYNEQFF.

This clone was seen a handful of times. The chain uses TRBV18 and TRBJ2-1; 7 bases are a match to TRBD2. Trimming took 8 bases from V and 2 from J; bases not matched to a gene: 3. Per the germline V gene, CDR1 is KGHSH and CDR2 is LQKENI. The CDR3 totals 13 residues. The CDR3 sequence is CASREGTYNEQFF. The CDR3 DNA reads TGTGCCAGCAGGGAGGGCACCTACAATGAGCAGTTCTTC.

The rearrangement uses TRBV10-1 and TRBJ2-2; TRBD1 agrees at 9 bases. The CDR3 has 15 residues. Germline assignment: CDR1 WNHNN and CDR2 SYGVQD (reference sequence). V was pared by 4 bases and J by 5 bases, with 5 bases of the junction left unmatched. The CDR3 sequence is CASSAGQGDTGELFF. The CDR3 bases are TGCGCCAGCAGTGCGGGACAGGGAGATACCGGGGAGCTGTTTTTT.

The chain is built from TRBV29-1 and TRBJ2-5; no definite D call. The germline V and J ends were trimmed by 4 bases and 2 bases, with 11 bases remaining between them. Per germline, CDR1 SQVTM and CDR2 ANQGSEA. The CDR3 contains 13 residues. The CDR3, as DNA: TGCAGCGTTGCGGTTGGGCTTCAAGAGACCCAGTACTTC. This gives the protein CSVAVGLQETQYF. The full variable domain, rest sourced from reference TRBV29-1 and TRBJ2-5, is SAVISQKPSRDICQRGTSLTIQCQVDSQVTMMFWYRQQPGQSLTLIATANQGSEATYESGFVIDKFPISRPNLTFSTLTVSNMSPEDSSIYLCSVAVGLQETQYFGPGTRLLVL.

The chain recombines TRBV6-5 with TRBJ1-5; D is possibly TRBD1 (5 bases). The ends were cut back, 8 bases at V and 1 base at J, with 9 bases in the middle. Germline loops: CDR1 MNHEY, CDR2 SVGAGI. This CDR3 is 13 amino acids long. The CDR3 sequence: CASGRDSNQPQHF. Written as DNA, the CDR3 is TGTGCCAGCGGGAGGGACAGCAATCAGCCCCAGCATTTT.

The chain carries TRBV24-1 and TRBJ2-3; 9 bases map to TRBD1. The CDR3 loop spans 15 amino acids. From germline, CDR1 is KGHDR and CDR2 SFDVKD. Unmatched junction bases numbered 10, after V lost 9 bases and J lost 4 bases. The CDR3 here is CATGTVGQGPDTQYF. The CDR3 DNA follows: TGTGCCACCGGGACGGTCGGACAGGGGCCAGATACGCAGTATTTT.

The chain recombines TRBV30 with TRBJ2-7, with 7 nucleotides matching TRBD1. Losses at the gene ends were 4 bases for V and 0 bases for J; bases not matched to a gene: 9. From germline, CDR1 is GTSNPN and CDR2 SVGIG (reference sequence). The CDR3 totals 15 residues. CDR3 sequence reads: CAWTRTGEGSYEQYF. CDR3 DNA sequence: TGTGCCTGGACCAGGACAGGAGAGGGCTCCTACGAGCAGTACTTC.

The chain links TRBV5-6 to TRBJ2-1; TRBD2 agrees at 10 bases. The length of the CDR3 is 15 residues. The V gene end was trimmed by 2 bases and the J gene end by 7 bases; junction bases not matched to a gene: 6. Per germline, CDR1 SGHDT and CDR2 YYEEEE. The CDR3 DNA reads as TGTGCCAGCAGCTTAGCGGGAGGGATGGGGAATGAGCAGTTCTTC. This sequence encodes CASSLAGGMGNEQFF.

The chain links TRBV3-1 (or the pseudogene TRBV3-2) to TRBJ2-3; TRBD2 agrees at 7 bases. This CDR3 is 12 amino acids long. V gave up 6 bases and J gave up 6 bases; unmatched junction bases: 3. Germline CDR1 LGHDT, CDR2 YNNKEL (reference sequence). The CDR3 loop reads CASRSGGDTQYF. The CDR3 coding sequence is TGTGCCAGCAGATCCGGGGGGGATACGCAGTATTTT.

This chain connects TRBV5-1 to TRBJ2-1; 7 nucleotides line up with TRBD1. V lost 4 bases and J lost 0; bases outside the gene matches: 10. This CDR3 is built from 17 residues. Germline V gene lookup returns CDR1 SGHRS and CDR2 YFSETQ. The CDR3 bases are TGCGCCAGCAGCCCGCCCGCCTCAGGGGGCTCCTACAATGAGCAGTTCTTC. As protein: CASSPPASGGSYNEQFF.

The CDR3 DNA sequence: TGTGCCAGCAGTCGCGGGGTGGGGACGTCAGCTAACAATCAGCCCCAGCATTTT. It encodes CASSRGVGTSANNQPQHF. The rearrangement uses TRBV7-9 and TRBJ1-5; possible D gene TRBD1, 5 bases. The V end was cut by 6 bases, the J end by 3 bases, with 24 bases between. From germline, CDR1 is SEHNR and CDR2 FQNEAQ (reference sequence). CDR3 length equals 18 residues.

The chain has TRBV4-2 and TRBJ2-7; 9 positions agree with TRBD2. Losses at the gene ends were 4 bases for V and 0 bases for J; bases not matched to a gene: 4. CDR3 length equals 15 residues. In germline, CDR1 is LGHNA, CDR2 YNFKEQ. CDR3 DNA: TGTGCCAGCAGCCCAAGCGGGAGGAGCTCCTACGAGCAGTACTTC. Translating it yields CASSPSGRSSYEQYF.

The chain employs TRBV19 and TRBJ1-2; 9 nucleotides line up with TRBD1. Germline loops: CDR1 LNHDA, CDR2 SQIVND (reference sequence). V dropped 5 bases and J dropped 4; count of bases not matched to a gene: 11. This CDR3 has 16 amino acids. The CDR3 spells CASSYEDRGGSYGYTF. CDR3 bases: TGTGCCAGTAGTTACGAGGACAGGGGAGGTTCCTATGGCTACACCTTC.

The chain uses TRBV30 and TRBJ1-6; 8 bases match TRBD1. Trimming took 2 bases from V and 6 from J; bases not matched to a gene: 9. The CDR3 is 16 residues long. Germline V lookup: CDR1 GTSNPN, CDR2 SVGIG (reference sequence). Written as DNA, the CDR3 is TGTGCCTGGAGTTTATACAGGGGGTTGAGTAATTCACCCCTCCACTTT. Encoded protein: CAWSLYRGLSNSPLHF. Based on the CDR3 plus reference TRBV30 and TRBJ1-6, the full variable domain is SQTIHQWPATLVQPVGSPLSLECTVEGTSNPNLYWYRQAAGRGLQLLFYSVGIGQISSEVPQNLSASRPQDRQFILSSKKLLLSDSGFYLCAWSLYRGLSNSPLHFGNGTRLTVT.

The rearrangement uses TRBV9 and TRBJ2-5; 9 bases are shared with TRBD1. The germline CDR1 and CDR2 sequences are SGDLS and YYNGEE. V lost 1 base to trimming and J lost 2 bases; unmatched junction nucleotides: 12. The CDR3 contains 18 residues. CDR3 residues: CASSVSSGQGNLQETQYF. CDR3 DNA: TGTGCCAGCAGCGTATCCTCCGGACAGGGGAATTTACAAGAGACCCAGTACTTC.

The chain joins TRBV2 to TRBJ1-5, with 7 bases matching TRBD1. V lost 5 bases and J lost 0; bases outside the gene matches: 4. Looked up from germline, CDR1 is SNHLY and CDR2 is FYNNEI. The CDR3 length is 15 residues. As DNA, the CDR3 is TGTGCCAGCAGTTTAGACAGGGATAGCAATCAGCCCCAGCATTTT. Translation: CASSLDRDSNQPQHF.

The rearrangement joins TRBV7-9 to TRBJ2-7; 10 positions match TRBD2. This CDR3 has 14 residues. CDR1 and CDR2 (germline): SEHNR, FQNEAQ (reference sequence). V was clipped by 5 bases and J by 5 bases; unmatched bases: 6. The CDR3 DNA sequence: TGTGCCAGCAGCCGAACAACTAGCGGGAACGAGCAGTACTTC. It encodes CASSRTTSGNEQYF. The variable domain in full, completed from reference TRBV7-9 and TRBJ2-7, reads DTGVSQNPRHKITKRGQNVTFRCDPISEHNRLYWYRQTLGQGPEFLTYFQNEAQLEKSRLLSDRFSAERPKGSFSTLEIQRTEQGDSAMYLCASSRTTSGNEQYFGPGTRLTVT.

The CDR3 loop reads CAWDRANTGELFF. In DNA, the CDR3 is TGTGCCTGGGACAGGGCGAACACCGGGGAGCTGTTTTTT. V usage is TRBV30 and J usage is TRBJ2-2; TRBD1 agrees at 7 bases. Germline CDR1 and CDR2: GTSNPN and SVGIG (reference sequence). V gave up 5 bases and J gave up 0 bases; unmatched junction bases: 0. The CDR3 spans 13 residues.

This sequence joins TRBV10-3 and TRBJ2-2; 11 nucleotides agree with TRBD2. The CDR3 totals 15 residues. The V gene's germline CDR1 is ENHRY and CDR2 SYGVKD. The ends lost 6 bases at V and 1 base at J; junction bases unmatched: 1. CDR3 sequence reads: CAIRGTSGNTGELFF. DNA of the CDR3: TGTGCCATCAGGGGGACTAGCGGGAACACCGGGGAGCTGTTTTTT.